A single sample gave rise to the 17 T cell receptor beta chains below, sequenced in a study of response to subunit inactivated influenza vaccine. TCRdb reprocessed the RT-PCR reads with MiXCR, giving one entry per CDR3 protein. The data hold more than 400,000 distinct CDR3 sequences, with 10% to 11% observed a single time. The material was PBMCs from blood, obtained 40 to 50 days after vaccination. All receptors derive from a man aged 45-65 years who received an inactivated influenza vaccine.

The J gene is TRBJ2-1, the V gene TRBV6-2 or TRBV6-3; D is ambiguous. This CDR3 contains 14 residues. Germline loops: CDR1 MNHEY, CDR2 SVGEGT. V lost 6 bases, J lost 10 bases, and 19 bases lay in between. The CDR3 DNA reads TGTGCCAGCAGAAGGCCGTATCGCGCGGAGGAGCAGTTCTTC. As protein: CASRRPYRAEEQFF.

This sequence joins TRBV10-3 and TRBJ2-5, with 11 bases that match TRBD2. Germline assignment: CDR1 ENHRY and CDR2 SYGVKD. This CDR3 region has 17 residues. The ends lost 5 bases at V and 1 base at J; junction bases unmatched: 9. The CDR3 region is CAISLKAGLAAQETQYF. The CDR3 region has the DNA TGTGCCATCAGTCTGAAAGCGGGACTAGCGGCCCAAGAGACCCAGTACTTC.

This clonotype has at least ten counts. The chain has TRBV12-3 or TRBV12-4 and TRBJ2-3; TRBD2 matches at 11 bases. The CDR3 is 20 residues long. V shed 2 bases and J 0 bases; nucleotides not matched to a gene: 13. CDR3 coding DNA: TGTGCCAGCAGTTTACTCCTAGCGGGGGGATCCTTGTCTAGCACAGATACGCAGTATTTT. This gives the protein CASSLLLAGGSLSSTDTQYF.

The chain is built from TRBV20-1 and TRBJ2-1; 12 positions match TRBD2. The CDR3 extends over 16 amino acids. With 5 bases clipped from V and 2 bases from J, the junction kept 7 bases outside the gene matches. Germline CDR1 is DFQATT and CDR2 is SNEGSKA (reference sequence). Here the CDR3 reads CSAAPSGGDPYNEQFF. DNA of the CDR3: TGCAGTGCTGCACCTAGCGGGGGGGACCCCTACAATGAGCAGTTCTTC.

V is TRBV4-1 and J is TRBJ2-1; TRBD1 aligns across 10 bases. This CDR3 contains 15 residues. Germline loops: CDR1 MGHRA, CDR2 YSYEKL. V dropped 4 bases and J dropped 4; count of bases not matched to a gene: 4. CDR3 nucleotide sequence: TGCGCCAGCAGCCGGACAGGGGGACAGTACAATGAGCAGTTCTTC. Translated, it gives CASSRTGGQYNEQFF.

This clonotype appeared a few times. The V gene is TRBV5-1, the J gene TRBJ2-2; TRBD1 or TRBD2 may be the D gene (5 bases each). The V end was cut by 7 bases, the J end by 8 bases, with 18 bases between. Germline lookup yields CDR1 SGHRS and CDR2 YFSETQ. This CDR3 contains 14 residues. In DNA, the CDR3 is TGCGCCAGCGACCGGGGCCCCGGACCGGGGGAGCTGTTTTTT. This sequence encodes CASDRGPGPGELFF.

In its sample, this clonotype was seen many times. The chain is built from TRBV10-3 and TRBJ1-6; possibly TRBD1 for D (5 bases). The germline CDR1 and CDR2 sequences are ENHRY and SYGVKD. V lost 3 bases and J lost 7, with 10 bases in between. This CDR3 has 14 amino acids. The CDR3 nucleotides are TGTGCCATCAGTGAACAGGCCAGGAATTCACCCCTCCACTTT. This encodes CAISEQARNSPLHF.

The chain employs TRBV11-3 and TRBJ2-2; 7 positions agree with TRBD2. This CDR3 is 16 amino acids long. V was pared by 5 bases and J by 0 bases, with 6 bases of the junction left unmatched. Per germline, CDR1 SGHNT and CDR2 YENEEA. CDR3: CASSRRAGANTGELFF. Here the CDR3 DNA reads TGTGCCAGCAGCCGCCGGGCGGGGGCGAACACCGGGGAGCTGTTTTTT.

The sample holds a few counts of this clonotype. The rearrangement joins TRBV11-2 to TRBJ2-2, with 11 bases matching TRBD1. CDR3 length: 17 amino acids. Germline CDR1 reads SGHAT; CDR2 reads FQNNGV. V lost 6 bases to trimming and J lost 2 bases; unmatched junction nucleotides: 8. CDR3 coding DNA: TGTGCCAGCAGACCTGGGACAGGGGGACGTAACACCGGGGAGCTGTTTTTT. This gives the protein CASRPGTGGRNTGELFF.

This chain uses TRBV10-3 with TRBJ2-7; no reliable D call. With 6 bases removed from V and 2 bases from J, the gap between germline ends came to 8 bases. Germline CDR1 ENHRY, CDR2 SYGVKD. The CDR3 loop spans 12 amino acids. The CDR3 DNA is TGTGCCATCAGCGGTCTAGCCTACGAGCAGTACTTC. Translating gives CAISGLAYEQYF.

This clonotype was seen at least ten times. The CDR3 protein is CASSWNHRGPRGYTF. The CDR3 DNA sequence: TGCGCCAGCAGCTGGAACCACAGGGGGCCGCGCGGCTACACCTTC. The rearrangement links TRBV5-1 to TRBJ1-2, with TRBD1 matching 9 bases. This CDR3 has 15 residues. V was pared by 3 bases and J by 8 bases, with 11 bases of the junction left unmatched. Germline V gene lookup returns CDR1 SGHRS and CDR2 YFSETQ.

V gene TRBV7-9 combines with J gene TRBJ2-3; maybe TRBD2 (7 bases). Trimming took 1 base from V and 6 from J, leaving 14 bases between them. The germline V gene encodes CDR1 SEHNR and CDR2 FQNEAQ (reference sequence). The CDR3 length is 15 residues. CDR3 sequence: CASSLEGGPVDTQYF. The DNA for the CDR3 is TGTGCCAGCAGCTTAGAGGGGGGGCCAGTTGATACGCAGTATTTT.

This clonotype was counted a few times. This chain connects TRBV15 to TRBJ2-3; D is unclear. V lost 0 bases, J lost 2 bases, and 3 bases lay in between. Per the germline V gene, CDR1 is LNHNV and CDR2 is YYDKDF (reference sequence). This CDR3 comprises 13 residues. The CDR3 sequence: CATSRENTDTQYF. Here the CDR3 DNA reads TGTGCCACCAGCAGAGAAAACACAGATACGCAGTATTTT.

This clonotype showed up just a few times. The V call is TRBV12-3 or TRBV12-4, the J call TRBJ2-2; D gene uncertain. V lost 7 bases and J 0 bases, leaving 12 bases between the germline ends. CDR3 length: 15 amino acids. The CDR3 sequence: CASNLGGSNTGELFF. Here the CDR3 DNA reads TGTGCCAGCAATTTGGGCGGTTCGAACACCGGGGAGCTGTTTTTT.

A note on this clonotype: A read error is possible here, since a much larger clone lies one base away. This chain joins TRBV27 and TRBJ2-3, with 7 bases fitting TRBD2. The CDR3 spans 14 residues. Germline V gene data show CDR1 as MNHEY and CDR2 as SMNVEV (reference sequence). For the CDR3, the DNA is TGTCCCAGCAGTCGGCGGGGAGGGGCAGATACGCAGTATTTT. This translates into CPSSRRGGADTQYF.

The genes are TRBV6-2 or TRBV6-3 and TRBJ2-7; 10 nucleotides match TRBD1. CDR1 and CDR2 from the germline V gene are MNHEY and SVGEGT. V shed 0 bases, J shed 2 bases, and the junction held 10 bases outside the gene matches. The CDR3 spans 18 residues. CDR3 sequence: CASSYSLRTGTGAYEQYF. In nucleotides, the CDR3 is TGTGCCAGCAGTTACTCACTACGGACCGGGACAGGGGCCTACGAGCAGTACTTC.

This clonotype was picked up a small number of times. V and J are TRBV7-2 and TRBJ2-7, with 8 positions matching TRBD2. The CDR3 runs 14 residues. Germline assignment: CDR1 SGHTA and CDR2 FQGNSA. The J segment lost 3 bases and the V segment lost 1 base, leaving 2 bases of the junction unmatched. The CDR3: CASSLDGTSYEQYF. CDR3 coding DNA: TGTGCCAGCAGCTTAGATGGGACTAGCTACGAGCAGTACTTC.